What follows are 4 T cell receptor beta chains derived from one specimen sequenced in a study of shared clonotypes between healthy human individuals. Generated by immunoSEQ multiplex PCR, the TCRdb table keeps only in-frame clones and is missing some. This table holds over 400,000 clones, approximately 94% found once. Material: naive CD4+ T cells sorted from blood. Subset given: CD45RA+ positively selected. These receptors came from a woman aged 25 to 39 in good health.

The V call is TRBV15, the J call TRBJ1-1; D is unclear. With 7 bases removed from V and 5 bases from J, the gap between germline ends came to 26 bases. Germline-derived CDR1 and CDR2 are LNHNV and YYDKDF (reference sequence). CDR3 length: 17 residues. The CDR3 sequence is CATNPSGGRTSRTEAFF. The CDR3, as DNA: TGTGCCACCAACCCTAGTGGAGGGAGAACGTCTCGTACTGAAGCTTTCTTT.

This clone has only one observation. CDR3 sequence reads: CATSRRASGNPYEQYF. The CDR3 DNA follows: TGTGCCACCAGCAGAAGGGCGAGCGGGAACCCCTACGAGCAGTACTTC. The chain employs TRBV15 and TRBJ2-5; TRBD2 aligns across 7 bases. The end of the DNA aligns better with TRBJ2-7, so the J call may be wrong. The germline gives CDR1 LNHNV, CDR2 YYDKDF (reference sequence). The CDR3 extends over 16 amino acids.

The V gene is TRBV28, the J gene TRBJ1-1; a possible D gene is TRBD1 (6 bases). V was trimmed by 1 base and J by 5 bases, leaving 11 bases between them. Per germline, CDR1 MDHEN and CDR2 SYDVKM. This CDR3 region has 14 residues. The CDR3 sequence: CASSLFRGGTEAFF. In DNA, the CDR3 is TGTGCCAGCAGTTTATTCAGGGGAGGAACTGAAGCTTTCTTT.

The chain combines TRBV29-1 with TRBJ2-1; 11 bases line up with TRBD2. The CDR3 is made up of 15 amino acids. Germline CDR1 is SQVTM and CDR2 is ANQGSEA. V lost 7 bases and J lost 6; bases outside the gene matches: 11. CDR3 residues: CSARLLAGVSNEQFF. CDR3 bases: TGCAGCGCCCGGTTACTAGCGGGAGTATCCAATGAGCAGTTCTTC.